Below are 21 T cell receptor beta chains sequenced from a single sample in a study of cytomegalovirus exposure and HLA in healthy donors. PCR amplification relied on 60 Vbeta primers (plus 13 Jbeta primers). TCRdb keeps only in-frame clones here, not all; method: immunoSEQ multiplex PCR. The sample yields over 85,000 clones, more than 75% seen once. The source material was PBMCs. The receptors originated from a woman in her thirties or forties in good health and CMV-seronegative.

This clone was counted a single time. The chain recombines TRBV7-8 with TRBJ1-2; 11 bases are shared with TRBD1. This CDR3 region has 14 residues. Germline V gene data show CDR1 as SGHVS and CDR2 as FQNEAQ. Trimming took 5 bases from V and 7 from J; bases not matched to a gene: 6. The CDR3 DNA is TGTGCCAGCAGCGCCGCGGACAGGGGGCGTGGCTACACCTTC. Translation: CASSAADRGRGYTF.

The chain combines TRBV7-9 with TRBJ2-5; D may be TRBD1 (7 bases). The CDR3 has 14 amino acids. Germline assignment: CDR1 SEHNR and CDR2 FQNEAQ (reference sequence). With 0 bases removed from V and 5 bases from J, the gap between germline ends came to 10 bases. CDR3 nucleotide sequence: TGTGCCAGCAGCTTAGCGCAGGGGGGTGAGACCCAGTACTTC. As protein: CASSLAQGGETQYF.

The rearrangement joins TRBV6-1 to TRBJ1-5; TRBD1 is a possible D gene (6 bases). The V gene lost 5 bases and the J gene lost 2 bases, with 13 bases spanning the gap. This CDR3 is 15 amino acids long. Per germline, CDR1 MNHNS and CDR2 SASEGT. The CDR3 DNA follows: TGTGCCAGCAGTCCGAGGGGGACGGGCAATCAGCCCCAGCATTTT. Its protein product is CASSPRGTGNQPQHF.

The chain combines TRBV5-4 with TRBJ2-3; 10 bases align to TRBD2. The V and J ends lost 6 bases and 2 bases, in that order; junction bases with no gene match: 12. There are 17 residues in the CDR3. Germline loops: CDR1 SGHNT, CDR2 YYREEE (reference sequence). In nucleotides, the CDR3 is TGTGCCAGCACCCTCACCTCCAGCGGGGGGGCCACAGATACGCAGTATTTT. Encoded protein: CASTLTSSGGATDTQYF.

CDR3 protein: CASKSELRIGELFF. The DNA of the CDR3 is TGCGCCAGCAAATCCGAATTGAGGATCGGGGAGCTGTTTTTT. J is TRBJ2-2 and V is TRBV5-1; unclear D gene. V was pared by 6 bases and J by 7 bases, with 16 bases between. Germline V gene data show CDR1 as SGHRS and CDR2 as YFSETQ. This CDR3 has 14 residues.

CDR3 in DNA: TGTGCCAGCGACGAACAGGGGGCGCTTGGAAACACCATATATTTT. Encoded protein: CASDEQGALGNTIYF. This chain uses TRBV6-1 with TRBJ1-3; 9 positions agree with TRBD1. CDR1 and CDR2 (germline): MNHNS, SASEGT. V trimming: 8 bases; J trimming: 3 bases; junction bases outside the gene matches: 8. CDR3 length: 15 amino acids.

This clone has only one observation. The rearrangement uses TRBV7-9 and TRBJ2-4; TRBD1 matches 7 bases. From germline, CDR1 is SEHNR and CDR2 FQNEAQ (reference sequence). The CDR3 has 16 residues. V was clipped by 1 base and J by 0 bases; unmatched bases: 3. In DNA form, the CDR3 reads TGTGCCAGCAGCTTAGGACAGGGCCTAGCCAAAAACATTCAGTACTTC. This codes for CASSLGQGLAKNIQYF.

V is TRBV6-1 and J is TRBJ2-3; weak D call: TRBD2 (5 bases). Deletions cut 6 bases from V and 0 bases from J, with 13 bases between. Germline loops: CDR1 MNHNS, CDR2 SASEGT. The CDR3 loop spans 15 amino acids. The CDR3, as DNA: TGTGCCAGCAGGCCACGAGAGGGAAGCACAGATACGCAGTATTTT. This translates into CASRPREGSTDTQYF.

The J gene is TRBJ2-1, the V gene TRBV29-1; D call uncertain. CDR1 is SQVTM and CDR2 is ANQGSEA in the germline V gene. The V gene lost 1 base and the J gene lost 8 bases, with 9 bases spanning the gap. This CDR3 has 12 amino acids. The CDR3 DNA follows: TGCAGCGTTGAAGCCAGGTTCGATGAGCAGTTCTTC. Amino acids: CSVEARFDEQFF.

Only a few counts were recorded for this clone. The chain employs TRBV11-2 and TRBJ1-3; 8 nucleotides agree with TRBD1. V gave up 3 bases and J gave up 2 bases; unmatched junction bases: 6. Germline V gives CDR1 SGHAT, CDR2 FQNNGV. CDR3 length: 16 amino acids. The DNA for the CDR3 is TGTGCCAGCAGCTTCCGACAGGGGCCGGCTGGAAACACCATATATTTT. It translates to CASSFRQGPAGNTIYF.

The V and J genes are TRBV7-2 and TRBJ2-7, with TRBD1 matching over 7 bases. The V gene's germline CDR1 is SGHTA and CDR2 FQGNSA. Trimming removed 5 bases from V and 2 bases from J; junction bases left unmatched: 9. The CDR3 length is 15 residues. CDR3 region: CASSIDRAHPYEQYF. The CDR3 DNA reads TGTGCCAGCAGCATCGACAGGGCCCACCCCTACGAGCAGTACTTC.

The chain couples TRBV5-6 to TRBJ2-1; 8 nucleotides align to TRBD1. The length of the CDR3 is 13 residues. After removal of 3 bases from V and 5 bases from J, the junction contained 1 base not matched to a gene. Per the germline V gene, CDR1 is SGHDT and CDR2 is YYEEEE. The chain's CDR3 is CASSWDRNNEQFF. As DNA, the CDR3 is TGTGCCAGCAGCTGGGACAGGAACAATGAGCAGTTCTTC. Full variable domain (remainder filled in from reference TRBV5-6 and TRBJ2-1): DAGVTQSPTHLIKTRGQQVTLRCSPKSGHDTVSWYQQALGQGPQFIFQYYEEEERQRGNFPDRFSGHQFPNYSSELNVNALLLGDSALYLCASSWDRNNEQFFGPGTRLTVL.

This clone is a singleton in its sample. The chain employs TRBV7-8 and TRBJ1-6, with TRBD1 identical over 7 bases. J lost 1 base, V lost 7 bases, and 10 bases had no gene match. The CDR3 runs 17 residues. The germline V gene has CDR1 SGHVS and CDR2 FQNEAQ. This CDR3 is CASNSAQGVSYNSPLHF. The CDR3 nucleotides read TGTGCCAGCAATTCGGCCCAGGGGGTGTCCTATAATTCACCCCTCCACTTT. Based on the CDR3 plus reference TRBV7-8 and TRBJ1-6, the full variable domain is GAGVSQSPRYKVAKRGQDVALRCDPISGHVSLFWYQQALGQGPEFLTYFQNEAQLDKSGLPSDRFFAERPEGSVSTLKIQRTQQEDSAVYLCASNSAQGVSYNSPLHFGNGTRLTVT.

V usage is TRBV5-1 and J usage is TRBJ2-5, with 8 bases matching TRBD1. This CDR3 region has 17 residues. The junction had 16 bases not matched to a gene; V was cut back by 4 bases and J by 5 bases. From germline, CDR1 is SGHRS and CDR2 YFSETQ. The CDR3 spells CASSRGDIAGGVETQYF. As DNA, the CDR3 is TGCGCCAGCAGCAGGGGGGATATTGCAGGGGGCGTGGAGACCCAGTACTTC.

V gene TRBV30 combines with J gene TRBJ1-2; D gene uncertain. There are 14 residues in the CDR3. V was pared by 3 bases and J by 3 bases, with 14 bases between. The germline gives CDR1 GTSNPN, CDR2 SVGIG (reference sequence). The CDR3 region has the DNA TGTGCCTGGAGGGATGAGGGAATCCACTATGGCTACACCTTC. Its translation is CAWRDEGIHYGYTF.

J is TRBJ2-1 and V is TRBV30, with D maybe TRBD1 (6 bases). Trimming took off 3 bases at V and 3 bases at J, with 15 bases between the two ends. From germline, CDR1 is GTSNPN and CDR2 SVGIG (reference sequence). There are 15 residues in the CDR3. The CDR3 DNA follows: TGTGCCTGGAGAGAACAGGGTCGTGACTACAATGAGCAGTTCTTC. It translates to CAWREQGRDYNEQFF.

The chain has TRBV7-3 and TRBJ1-1; D is perhaps TRBD1 (6 bases). Germline V lookup: CDR1 SGHTA, CDR2 FQGTGA. V was shortened by 5 bases and J by 1 base, with 11 bases between the two germline ends. The CDR3 contains 14 residues. The CDR3 reads CASSPQGWNTEAFF. For the CDR3, the DNA is TGTGCCAGCAGCCCACAGGGATGGAACACTGAAGCTTTCTTT.

This chain connects TRBV19 to TRBJ1-5; D ambiguous. The CDR3 runs 14 residues. Germline values: CDR1 LNHDA, CDR2 SQIVND (reference sequence). Trimming pared 3 bases from V and 3 bases from J, leaving 9 bases between. The CDR3 region is CASSMGDYNQPQHF. The CDR3 DNA reads as TGTGCCAGTAGTATGGGAGATTACAATCAGCCCCAGCATTTT.

The gene calls are TRBV30 and TRBJ2-7; 8 positions match TRBD1. There are 15 residues in the CDR3. V gave up 0 bases and J gave up 3 bases; unmatched junction bases: 7. Germline lookup yields CDR1 GTSNPN and CDR2 SVGIG (reference sequence). The CDR3 region is CAWSVRGQGIYEQYF. The CDR3, as DNA: TGTGCCTGGAGTGTACGAGGACAGGGAATCTACGAGCAGTACTTC. The variable domain in full, with the rest retrieved from reference TRBV30 and TRBJ2-7, is SQTIHQWPATLVQPVGSPLSLECTVEGTSNPNLYWYRQAAGRGLQLLFYSVGIGQISSEVPQNLSASRPQDRQFILSSKKLLLSDSGFYLCAWSVRGQGIYEQYFGPGTRLTVT.

The chain couples TRBV5-1 to TRBJ1-1; no firm D call. Per the germline V gene, CDR1 is SGHRS and CDR2 is YFSETQ. The CDR3 extends over 13 amino acids. The V end was cut by 4 bases, the J end by 4 bases, with 11 bases between. The CDR3 nucleotides read TGCGCCAGCAGCCCCCGGGAGGCCACTGAAGCTTTCTTT. Translating gives CASSPREATEAFF.

J is TRBJ1-5 and V is TRBV19, with 11 bases matching TRBD1. CDR3 length: 15 residues. Looked up from germline, CDR1 is LNHDA and CDR2 is SQIVND (reference sequence). V shed 4 bases, J shed 5 bases, and the junction held 4 bases outside the gene matches. DNA for the CDR3: TGTGCCAGTAGTAGAGGACAGGGGGCCGATCAGCCCCAGCATTTT. The encoded protein is CASSRGQGADQPQHF.